This passage covers 22 T cell receptor beta chains from one sample sequenced in a study of radiotherapy plus CTLA-4 blockade in lung cancer. Some clones are missing from TCRdb's copy, which holds only in-frame ones; the method was immunoSEQ multiplex PCR. The profile covers tens of thousands of clones, with 72% appearing a single time and roughly 13% taken by the ten largest. Sample: peripheral blood, taken from a patient treated with radiotherapy plus ipilimumab. All receptors come from a human donor with non-small cell lung cancer that progressed on radiotherapy plus ipilimumab.

This rearrangement joins TRBV9 to TRBJ1-6; 7 bases line up with TRBD1. CDR1 and CDR2 (germline): SGDLS, YYNGEE. CDR3 size: 13 residues. J lost 8 bases, V lost 7 bases, and 6 bases had no gene match. DNA for the CDR3: TGTGCCAGCGGACAGGATTGGTATTCACCCCTCCACTTT. Its translation: CASGQDWYSPLHF.

The chain employs TRBV5-1 and TRBJ2-7; D possibly uses TRBD1 or TRBD2 (6 bases each). There are 14 residues in the CDR3. CDR1 and CDR2 (germline): SGHRS, YFSETQ. V dropped 4 bases and J dropped 6 bases, with 17 bases sitting between them. In nucleotides, the CDR3 is TGCGCCAGCAGCCCCGGGACAAAGGGGGGCGAGCAGTACTTC. It encodes CASSPGTKGGEQYF. The full variable domain, with the rest looked up from reference TRBV5-1 and TRBJ2-7, is KAGVTQTPRYLIKTRGQQVTLSCSPISGHRSVSWYQQTPGQGLQFLFEYFSETQRNKGNFPGRFSGRQFSNSRSEMNVSTLELGDSALYLCASSPGTKGGEQYFGPGTRLTVT.

Here the CDR3 reads CASSLASGGTGELFF. In DNA, the CDR3 is TGTGCCAGCAGCTTGGCAAGCGGGGGCACCGGGGAGCTGTTTTTT. The genes are TRBV7-9 and TRBJ2-2, with TRBD2 identical over 8 bases. The V and J ends lost 3 bases and 4 bases, in that order; junction bases with no gene match: 4. Germline V gene lookup returns CDR1 SEHNR and CDR2 FQNEAQ (reference sequence). The CDR3 totals 15 residues.

This clone was detected only once. This rearrangement joins TRBV6-6 to TRBJ1-1; D is unresolved. CDR1 is MNHNY and CDR2 is SVGAGI in the germline V gene (reference sequence). The CDR3 contains 13 residues. Deletions cut 2 bases from V and 8 bases from J, with 12 bases between. The CDR3 sequence: CASSYGGEGEAFF. The CDR3 coding sequence is TGTGCCAGCAGTTACGGCGGGGAAGGAGAAGCTTTCTTT.

V gene TRBV5-8 combines with J gene TRBJ2-3; TRBD2 matches 10 bases. J was trimmed by 6 bases and V by 0 bases; bases with no gene match: 4. In germline, CDR1 is SGHTS, CDR2 YDEGEE. The length of the CDR3 is 15 residues. CDR3 sequence (DNA): TGTGCCAGCAGCTTGGGGTCTAGCGGGAGCGATACGCAGTATTTT. This gives the protein CASSLGSSGSDTQYF.

V and J are TRBV5-4 and TRBJ1-6; 11 bases match TRBD1. With V trimmed by 4 bases and J by 10 bases, 4 bases remained unmatched. Germline lookup yields CDR1 SGHNT and CDR2 YYREEE (reference sequence). There are 14 residues in the CDR3. In DNA, the CDR3 is TGTGCCAGCAGCCTGGACAGGGGGCGATCACCCCTCCACTTT. Its translation: CASSLDRGRSPLHF.

This chain links TRBV5-1 with TRBJ2-7; unclear D gene. Germline V CDR1 and CDR2: SGHRS, YFSETQ. Trimming stripped 3 bases from V and 1 base from J, with 11 bases between. The length of the CDR3 is 14 residues. CDR3 protein: CASSSWTDSYEQYF. The CDR3 nucleotides are TGCGCCAGCAGCTCCTGGACGGATTCCTACGAGCAGTACTTC.

This sequence joins TRBV29-1 and TRBJ1-2; 7 nucleotides match TRBD1. Losses at the gene ends were 4 bases for V and 7 bases for J; bases not matched to a gene: 6. The germline V gene has CDR1 SQVTM and CDR2 ANQGSEA. CDR3 length: 12 residues. The CDR3 region is CSVGGGIFGYTF. The DNA of the CDR3 is TGCAGCGTTGGAGGGGGCATCTTTGGCTACACCTTC.

This chain uses TRBV15 with TRBJ1-4, with D possibly being TRBD1 (5 bases). V was clipped by 0 bases and J by 0 bases, with 14 bases between them. Germline V gene data show CDR1 as LNHNV and CDR2 as YYDKDF (reference sequence). The CDR3 sequence is 18 residues long. In nucleotides, the CDR3 is TGTGCCACCAGCAGAGAGGGGGTGACTGTTGCAACTAATGAAAAACTGTTTTTT. This codes for CATSREGVTVATNEKLFF.

The chain employs TRBV11-2 and TRBJ2-1; 9 bases are a match to TRBD2. This CDR3 spans 14 amino acids. With 0 bases clipped from V and 9 bases from J, the junction kept 3 bases outside the gene matches. CDR1 is SGHAT, CDR2 FQNNGV, per germline. The CDR3 DNA is TGTGCCAGCAGCTTAGAACCGGGACTAGCTGAGCAGTTCTTC. Encoded protein: CASSLEPGLAEQFF.

DNA for the CDR3: TGTGCCAGCAGAGGGGCCGGGGAGCTGTTTTTT. It specifies CASRGAGELFF. This sequence joins TRBV7-2 and TRBJ2-2; D possibly corresponds to TRBD1 (5 bases). The germline V and J ends were trimmed by 6 bases and 6 bases, with 5 bases remaining between them. The CDR3 runs 11 residues. Germline loops: CDR1 SGHTA, CDR2 FQGNSA.

The gene calls are TRBV5-1 and TRBJ2-7, with TRBD1 as a possible D gene (7 bases). The CDR3 sequence is 18 residues long. The ends were cut back, 4 bases at V and 5 bases at J, with 28 bases in the middle. Germline-derived CDR1 and CDR2 are SGHRS and YFSETQ. CDR3 DNA: TGCGCCAGCAGCCCGACGAAAATAAACAGGGGAGGACAAAACGAGCAGTACTTC. Protein: CASSPTKINRGGQNEQYF.

This chain links TRBV5-1 with TRBJ1-5; TRBD1 might be the D (5 bases). CDR1 and CDR2 (germline): SGHRS, YFSETQ. The CDR3 consists of 13 residues. V was cut by 0 bases and J by 7 bases, with 8 bases left in between. This CDR3 reads CASSLERGQPQHF. CDR3 in DNA: TGCGCCAGCAGCTTGGAGAGGGGACAGCCCCAGCATTTT.

The chain has TRBV30 and TRBJ2-3; 7 bases are a match to TRBD2. V trimming: 2 bases; J trimming: 4 bases; junction bases outside the gene matches: 3. Per germline, CDR1 GTSNPN and CDR2 SVGIG (reference sequence). This CDR3 spans 13 amino acids. Written as DNA, the CDR3 is TGTGCCTGGAGTCCAACTAGCGCAGATACGCAGTATTTT. It specifies CAWSPTSADTQYF.

The sample holds a few counts of this clone. The chain carries TRBV6-1 and TRBJ2-5, with unresolved D. CDR3 length: 14 residues. V lost 2 bases and J lost 1, with 8 bases in between. Germline assignment: CDR1 MNHNS and CDR2 SASEGT. The CDR3 spells CASSESVVQETQYF. The DNA of the CDR3 is TGTGCCAGCAGTGAATCGGTAGTCCAAGAGACCCAGTACTTC.

This chain uses TRBV4-3 with TRBJ2-3; the D gene is possibly TRBD2 (6 bases). The CDR3 is 16 amino acids. Between the trimmed V and J ends, which lost 1 base and 4 bases, there was a span of 15 bases. The V gene's germline CDR1 is LGHNA and CDR2 YSLEER. The CDR3, as DNA: TGCGCCAGCAGCCAAGGGGAGGACCGAGGGGCAGATACGCAGTATTTT. Protein sequence: CASSQGEDRGADTQYF.

CDR3 in DNA: TGTGCCAGCAGAATCCTGGGCAGAGGCTCTGAAGCTTTCTTT. Its protein is CASRILGRGSEAFF. The rearrangement links TRBV2 to TRBJ1-1; D not certain. Trimming stripped 6 bases from V and 6 bases from J, with 17 bases between. The CDR3 length is 14 residues. The V gene's germline CDR1 is SNHLY and CDR2 FYNNEI.

The rearrangement joins TRBV9 to TRBJ2-5; TRBD1 aligns across 9 bases. The CDR3 is 15 residues long. J was trimmed by 7 bases and V by 3 bases; bases with no gene match: 10. CDR1 is SGDLS and CDR2 is YYNGEE in the germline V gene. Here the CDR3 reads CASSAGQGTYGTQYF. In DNA, the CDR3 is TGTGCCAGCAGCGCGGGACAGGGTACCTATGGGACCCAGTACTTC.

This clone was detected a few times. The chain is built from TRBV5-4 and TRBJ2-7; no firm D call. The V and J ends lost 0 bases and 3 bases respectively, with 10 bases between them. Germline CDR1 SGHNT, CDR2 YYREEE (reference sequence). The CDR3 covers 14 residues. DNA for the CDR3: TGTGCCAGCAGCTTGGAAGGGCCAGGCTACGAGCAGTACTTC. Protein sequence: CASSLEGPGYEQYF.

V is TRBV7-9 and J is TRBJ2-7; 16 bases match TRBD2. CDR1 and CDR2 (germline): SEHNR, FQNEAQ (reference sequence). J lost 4 bases, V lost 3 bases, and 12 bases had no gene match. There are 19 residues in the CDR3. The CDR3 DNA sequence: TGTGCCAGCAGCTTCAGTATCGGGACTAGCGGGAGGGCCGGATACGAGCAGTACTTC. As protein: CASSFSIGTSGRAGYEQYF.

V usage is TRBV19 and J usage is TRBJ1-5; D perhaps matches TRBD1 (6 bases). The CDR3 extends over 16 amino acids. In germline, CDR1 is LNHDA, CDR2 SQIVND (reference sequence). Trimming took off 6 bases at V and 0 bases at J, with 15 bases between the two ends. CDR3 in DNA: TGTGCCAGTAGCTCCGGGGGCCGGTATAGCAATCAGCCCCAGCATTTT. The encoded protein is CASSSGGRYSNQPQHF. The variable domain in full, completed from reference TRBV19 and TRBJ1-5, reads DGGITQSPKYLFRKEGQNVTLSCEQNLNHDAMYWYRQDPGQGLRLIYYSQIVNDFQKGDIAEGYSVSREKKESFPLTVTSAQKNPTAFYLCASSSGGRYSNQPQHFGDGTRLSIL.

This sequence joins TRBV6-5 and TRBJ2-7; D unclear. Trimming removed 5 bases from V and 3 bases from J, with 8 bases in between. Germline values: CDR1 MNHEY, CDR2 SVGAGI. This CDR3 region has 12 residues. The CDR3 DNA reads TGTGCCAGCAGTACCAGCAGCTACGAGCAGTACTTC. Encoded protein: CASSTSSYEQYF.